These 14 T cell receptor beta chains were sequenced from one sample in a study of T cells expressing NK-cell markers. TCRdb reprocessed the 5' RACE reads and stores each CDR3 protein as one record, lacking DNA. Here the sample table reports about 400,000 distinct CDR3 sequences. Sequencing used blood T cells: a sorted CD56 or NKG2C T cell subset, CD4+ or CD8+ T cells, or bulk PBMC T cells (not recorded which). Receptors were obtained from a woman between 45 and 65 years old in good health.

The rearrangement links TRBV29-1 to TRBJ2-3; TCRdb's D call, TRBD2, is unchecked because there is no DNA. CDR3 size: 16 residues. The germline gives CDR1 SQVTM, CDR2 ANQGSEA. The CDR3 spells CSVEGTSGSNTDTQYF.

The chain is built from TRBV6-1 and TRBJ2-6; the TCRdb D gene call, TRBD1, has no DNA to confirm it. The length of the CDR3 is 16 residues. From germline, CDR1 is MNHNS and CDR2 SASEGT. The chain's CDR3 is CASTAGAFSGANVLTF.

The chain joins TRBV28 to TRBJ2-6. Germline CDR1 is MDHEN and CDR2 is SYDVKM. This CDR3 has 15 amino acids. CDR3 amino acids: CASSLQNSGANVLTF.

CDR3: CASSQELGTQYF. The rearrangement links TRBV4-1 to TRBJ2-5. CDR1 and CDR2 (germline): MGHRA, YSYEKL. The CDR3 totals 12 residues.

V usage is TRBV7-9 and J usage is TRBJ2-4. Germline CDR1 and CDR2: SEHNR and FQNEAQ (reference sequence). The CDR3 totals 14 residues. This CDR3 reads CASSLASGENIQYF.

V is TRBV20-1 and J is TRBJ1-2; TCRdb proposes TRBD1, but this gene call is untestable without DNA. Germline V lookup: CDR1 DFQATT, CDR2 SNEGSKA (reference sequence). The CDR3 length is 14 residues. The CDR3 sequence: CSARKRGTGASYTF.

The chain is built from TRBV5-1 and TRBJ2-1; absent DNA, TCRdb's TRBD1 call cannot be checked. Germline assignment: CDR1 SGHRS and CDR2 YFSETQ. The CDR3 is 13 amino acids. CDR3 region: CASSFRTGPEQFF.

The J gene is TRBJ2-1, the V gene TRBV13; TCRdb lists TRBD1, though no DNA is available to test this call. The CDR3 is 15 residues long. In germline, CDR1 is PRHDT, CDR2 FYEKMQ (reference sequence). This CDR3 is CASSPTGERNNEQFF.

This chain uses TRBV12-3 or TRBV12-4 with TRBJ1-2. The CDR3 loop spans 17 amino acids. The CDR3 loop reads CASFQTDQDTHNYGYTF.

The V gene is TRBV6-1, the J gene TRBJ2-1. This CDR3 is 16 amino acids long. Germline CDR1 and CDR2: MNHNS and SASEGT. The CDR3 sequence is CASSEAVVSSYNEQFF.

This chain joins TRBV29-1 and TRBJ2-2; TCRdb's D gene call, TRBD2, goes unchecked for lack of DNA. The CDR3 has 12 amino acids. CDR1 SQVTM and CDR2 ANQGSEA come from the germline V gene. The CDR3 spells CSVGLADRELFF.

The chain carries TRBV29-1 and TRBJ2-1; the TCRdb call, TRBD1, lacks DNA for checking. The CDR3 has 15 amino acids. Looked up from germline, CDR1 is SQVTM and CDR2 is ANQGSEA. CDR3 protein: CSVGLRGKAYNEQFF.

The CDR3: CATSRGLWETQYF. This rearrangement joins TRBV15 to TRBJ2-5. The length of the CDR3 is 13 residues. Germline lookup yields CDR1 LNHNV and CDR2 YYDKDF (reference sequence).

The chain has TRBV2 and TRBJ2-4; TCRdb designates TRBD2, a call that cannot be tested without DNA. This CDR3 spans 16 amino acids. The V gene's germline CDR1 is SNHLY and CDR2 FYNNEI. The CDR3 sequence is CASSFDGSSVGNIQYF. The variable domain in full, completed from reference TRBV2 and TRBJ2-4, reads EPEVTQTPSHQVTQMGQEVILRCVPISNHLYFYWYRQILGQKVEFLVSFYNNEISEKSEIFDDQFSVERPDGSNFTLKIRSTKLEDSAMYFCASSFDGSSVGNIQYFGAGTRLSVL.